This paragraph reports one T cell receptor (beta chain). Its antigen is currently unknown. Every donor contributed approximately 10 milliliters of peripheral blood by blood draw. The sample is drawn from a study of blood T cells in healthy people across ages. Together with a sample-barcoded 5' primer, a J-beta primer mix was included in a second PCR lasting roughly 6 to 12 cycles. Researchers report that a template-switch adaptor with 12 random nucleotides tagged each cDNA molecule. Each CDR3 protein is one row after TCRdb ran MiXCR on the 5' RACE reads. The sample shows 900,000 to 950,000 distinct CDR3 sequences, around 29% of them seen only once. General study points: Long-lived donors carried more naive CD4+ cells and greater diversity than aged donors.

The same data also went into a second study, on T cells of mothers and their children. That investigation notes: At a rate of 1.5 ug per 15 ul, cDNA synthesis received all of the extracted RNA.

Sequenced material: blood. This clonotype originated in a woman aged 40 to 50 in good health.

CDR3 nucleotides: TGTGCCACCAGCCAGGAAGTTTCGGCCGAGCAGTACTTC. Translated, it gives CATSQEVSAEQYF. The chain joins TRBV24-1 to TRBJ2-7; no firm D call. CDR1 and CDR2 (germline): KGHDR, SFDVKD. The ends were cut back, 7 bases at V and 6 bases at J, with 15 bases in the middle. This CDR3 is built from 13 residues.